This entry concerns a single TCR beta chain. This record belongs to a study of T cell changes during pregnancy in multiple sclerosis. The CDR3 is 15 residues long. The table came from immunoSEQ multiplex PCR; TCRdb's copy has only in-frame clones and leaves some out. The table has more than 85,000 clones, about 92% seen once. This sample comprised peripheral blood, obtained in the second trimester of pregnancy. This TCR came from a female donor with multiple sclerosis, enrolled in a pregnancy study. V usage is TRBV21-1 and J usage is TRBJ1-5; the D call in the table, TRBD1, was not verified against the DNA. TRBV21-1 is a pseudogene. In DNA, the CDR3 is TGTGCCAGCAACCTGGGACAGGGAGGCAATCAGCCCCAGCATTTT. It yields the protein CASNLGQGGNQPQHF.